The 3 T cell receptor beta chains listed next were all sequenced from one sample in a study of blood T cell repertoires in COVID-19. Clones were sequenced by immunoSEQ multiplex PCR, and TCRdb holds only the in-frame ones, with some missing. The table has 150,000 to 200,000 clones, 70% to 85% seen once; the top ten hold 7.5% to 10%. The sequencing input was peripheral blood. Receptor source: a woman older than 75 with acute or convalescent COVID-19.

The rearrangement links TRBV7-2 to TRBJ2-1; D is ambiguous. V was clipped by 6 bases and J by 0 bases, with 9 bases between them. Per the germline V gene, CDR1 is SGHTA and CDR2 is FQGNSA. The CDR3 spans 14 residues. The CDR3 nucleotides are TGTGCCAGCAGTTTCCTAAGCTCCTACAATGAGCAGTTCTTC. Protein sequence: CASSFLSSYNEQFF.

This clone was counted only a few times. The chain is built from TRBV6-5 and TRBJ2-7; 7 nucleotides match TRBD1. Germline V lookup: CDR1 MNHEY, CDR2 SVGAGI. The CDR3 length is 13 residues. The V and J ends lost 8 bases and 0 bases, in that order; junction bases with no gene match: 4. CDR3 DNA: TGTGCCAGCCACCGGGACAGCTCCTACGAGCAGTACTTC. Its translation: CASHRDSSYEQYF.

This sequence joins TRBV19 and TRBJ2-1; 11 bases line up with TRBD2. The V gene end was trimmed by 5 bases and the J gene end by 3 bases; junction bases not matched to a gene: 3. The germline gives CDR1 LNHDA, CDR2 SQIVND (reference sequence). The CDR3 is 15 amino acids. DNA of the CDR3: TGTGCCAGTAGTCCAACTAGCGGGGGCTACAATGAGCAGTTCTTC. It translates to CASSPTSGGYNEQFF.